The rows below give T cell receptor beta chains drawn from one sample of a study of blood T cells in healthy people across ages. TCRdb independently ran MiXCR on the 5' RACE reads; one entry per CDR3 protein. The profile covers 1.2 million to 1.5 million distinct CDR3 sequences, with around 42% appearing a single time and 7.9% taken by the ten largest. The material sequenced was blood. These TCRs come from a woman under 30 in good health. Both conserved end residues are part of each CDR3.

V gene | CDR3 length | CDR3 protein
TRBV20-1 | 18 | CSASSAGGRAYSNQPQHF
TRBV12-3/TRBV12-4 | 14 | CASRTTGEGNEQYF
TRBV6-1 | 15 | CASSEGGTGRYEQYF
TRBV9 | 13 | CASSAVGLRDQYF
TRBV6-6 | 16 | CASSQPLSGSTDTQYF
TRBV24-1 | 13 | CATSDLSTDTQYF
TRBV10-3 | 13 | CAISESRGSEQYF
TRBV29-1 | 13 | CSAKGLAMETQYF
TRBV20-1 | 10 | CSAVNNEQFF
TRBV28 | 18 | CASSSPTGKGNKGTEAFF
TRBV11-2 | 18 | CASSLVLSGGRAFDEQFF
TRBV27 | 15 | CASSLTGTTRYEQYF
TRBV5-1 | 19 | CASSLEPPGKSSYNSPLHF
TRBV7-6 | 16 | CASSLTSGSGSDTQYF
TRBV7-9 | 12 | CASSLGDSQAFF
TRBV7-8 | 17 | CASSLNRWTGMNTEAFF
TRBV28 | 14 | CASTGGQSTDTQYF
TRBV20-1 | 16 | CSAPPRVALTTDTQYF
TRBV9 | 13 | CASSRTSYNEQFF
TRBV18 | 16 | CASSPRGRQSNEKLFF
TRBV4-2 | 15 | CASSQEQRTNYEQYF
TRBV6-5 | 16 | CASRERGTASNNEQFF
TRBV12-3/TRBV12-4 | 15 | CPSSLSIVAKNIQYF
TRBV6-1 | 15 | CASTRTSGGLETQYF
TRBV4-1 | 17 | CASSQPEADYRKETQYF
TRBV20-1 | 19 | CSARDLVGSGRGSYNEQFF
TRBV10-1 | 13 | CASSGISGETQYF
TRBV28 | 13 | CASRNSGANVLTF
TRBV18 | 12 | CASSPVKDEQYF
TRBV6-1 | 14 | CAMGVELRTDTQYF
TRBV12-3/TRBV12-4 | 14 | CASSGQGSTTEAFF
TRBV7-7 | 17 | CASSLGPTLGGQETQYF
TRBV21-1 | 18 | CASSPIAGQGQRTDTQYF
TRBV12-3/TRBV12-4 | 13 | CASSRGTSNTQYF
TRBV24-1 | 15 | CATSESGEGNQPQHF
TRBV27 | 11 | CASFSGNTIYF
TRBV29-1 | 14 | CSVGRTGGTDTQYF
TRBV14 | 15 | CASGPSELAKNIQYF
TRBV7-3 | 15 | CASSPPGREYNEQYF
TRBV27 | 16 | CASKRAGVSGANVLTF
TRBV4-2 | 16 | CASSQGDTSGSTEAFF
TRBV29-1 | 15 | CSVKTGFVMGYEQYF